This record looks at one T cell receptor beta chain sequence and its context. The source of the sample is a study of blood T cell repertoires in COVID-19. The CDR3 runs to 13 residues. The V end lost 9 bases, the J end lost 1 base, and 12 bases lay between the germline ends. Profiled with immunoSEQ multiplex PCR; TCRdb holds only in-frame clones, not every one. This table has about 240,000 clones, around 82% appearing once. Sequences were obtained from peripheral blood. This clonotype was obtained from a woman aged 70-85 years with acute or convalescent COVID-19. This rearrangement joins TRBV12-3 or TRBV12-4 to TRBJ1-1; D gene ambiguous. The CDR3 region has the DNA TGTGCCAGTCACCAAACACCGAACACTGAAGCTTTCTTT. Its protein is CASHQTPNTEAFF.